The next 23 T cell receptor beta chains were all read from a single sample in a study of lymphopenia after photon versus proton radiotherapy. Sequencing used immunoSEQ multiplex PCR; TCRdb keeps in-frame clones, though not all of them. The repertoire holds 30,000 to 35,000 clones, with roughly 89% as singletons. Sequenced material: peripheral blood, taken from a patient treated with proton-based radiotherapy. The receptors were sampled from a woman in her 70s with pancreatic cancer. Some clones in this sample may be carry-over from other donors' samples.

V and J are TRBV28 and TRBJ1-2; the D gene is possibly TRBD1 (5 bases). Germline V CDR1 and CDR2: MDHEN, SYDVKM. This CDR3 has 14 amino acids. The V gene lost 10 bases and the J gene lost 4 bases, with 19 bases spanning the gap. CDR3 nucleotide sequence: TGTGCCACCAATGCCCGACAGTATTTCTATGGCTACACCTTC. Encoded protein: CATNARQYFYGYTF.

This clone was counted once. The rearrangement joins TRBV5-5 to TRBJ1-5; no definite D call. CDR1 SGHKS and CDR2 YYEKEE come from the germline V gene (reference sequence). The CDR3 has 16 residues. V was pared by 0 bases and J by 1 base, with 11 bases between. CDR3 sequence (DNA): TGTGCCAGCAGCTTGGTTCACCTCTTGAGCAATCAGCCCCAGCATTTT. It is translated as CASSLVHLLSNQPQHF.

The rearrangement joins TRBV5-4 to TRBJ2-1; 14 nucleotides align to TRBD2. Germline lookup yields CDR1 SGHNT and CDR2 YYREEE (reference sequence). The CDR3 is made up of 19 amino acids. J gave up 2 bases and V 3 bases, and 10 bases lay outside the gene matches. CDR3 sequence: CASSSETSGRAGTYNEQFF. CDR3 coding DNA: TGTGCCAGCAGCTCTGAGACTAGCGGGAGGGCGGGGACCTACAATGAGCAGTTCTTC.

The chain couples TRBV28 to TRBJ1-1, with D possibly TRBD1 on 5 matching bases. Trimming took 2 bases from V and 3 from J, leaving 7 bases between them. The CDR3 totals 13 residues. CDR1 is MDHEN and CDR2 is SYDVKM in the germline V gene. The CDR3 spells CASSLVGDTEAFF. The CDR3 region has the DNA TGTGCCAGCAGTTTAGTAGGGGACACTGAAGCTTTCTTT.

This clone appeared a single time. The gene calls are TRBV5-1 and TRBJ2-3; no firm D call. V was trimmed by 5 bases and J by 1 base, leaving 11 bases between them. The CDR3 extends over 14 amino acids. Looked up from germline, CDR1 is SGHRS and CDR2 is YFSETQ. DNA of the CDR3: TGCGCCAGCAGATCAGCTCAGGGCACAGATACGCAGTATTTT. Its translation: CASRSAQGTDTQYF.

The V call is TRBV28, the J call TRBJ1-5; D ambiguous. V dropped 7 bases and J dropped 0 bases, with 22 bases sitting between them. Germline lookup yields CDR1 MDHEN and CDR2 SYDVKM. CDR3 length equals 18 residues. CDR3 sequence (DNA): TGTGCCAGCAAAAGAGAAGGGAGCAGAGTGTATAGCAATCAGCCCCAGCATTTT. Translating it yields CASKREGSRVYSNQPQHF. The variable domain in full, completed from reference TRBV28 and TRBJ1-5, reads DVKVTQSSRYLVKRTGEKVFLECVQDMDHENMFWYRQDPGLGLRLIYFSYDVKMKEKGDIPEGYSVSREKKERFSLILESASTNQTSMYLCASKREGSRVYSNQPQHFGDGTRLSIL.

The V and J genes are TRBV18 and TRBJ1-1; 11 nucleotides match TRBD1. Germline V gene lookup returns CDR1 KGHSH and CDR2 LQKENI. The CDR3 runs to 16 residues. Trimming at V came to 0 bases and at J to 7 bases, leaving 7 bases not matched to a gene. CDR3 protein: CASSPPGQGAPGEAFF. In nucleotides, the CDR3 is TGTGCCAGCTCACCACCCGGACAGGGGGCGCCGGGTGAAGCTTTCTTT. The full variable domain, with the rest looked up from reference TRBV18 and TRBJ1-1, is NAGVMQNPRHLVRRRGQEARLRCSPMKGHSHVYWYRQLPEEGLKFMVYLQKENIIDESGMPKERFSAEFPKEGPSILRIQQVVRGDSAAYFCASSPPGQGAPGEAFFGQGTRLTVV.

The J gene is TRBJ2-5, the V gene TRBV7-9; D is ambiguous. V was trimmed by 4 bases and J by 2 bases, leaving 2 bases between them. This CDR3 spans 11 amino acids. Germline-derived CDR1 and CDR2 are SEHNR and FQNEAQ (reference sequence). CDR3 nucleotide sequence: TGTGCCAGCAGCTATCAAGAGACCCAGTACTTC. Its protein is CASSYQETQYF. Drawing the rest from reference TRBV7-9 and TRBJ2-5, the complete variable domain is DTGVSQNPRHKITKRGQNVTFRCDPISEHNRLYWYRQTLGQGPEFLTYFQNEAQLEKSRLLSDRFSAERPKGSFSTLEIQRTEQGDSAMYLCASSYQETQYFGPGTRLLVL.

The chain uses TRBV5-1 and TRBJ2-2; D unclear. Germline CDR1 and CDR2: SGHRS and YFSETQ. The V and J ends lost 0 bases and 5 bases respectively, with 8 bases between them. CDR3 size: 14 residues. CDR3 DNA sequence: TGCGCCAGCAGCTTGGTTCCCGGGACCGGGGAGCTGTTTTTT. This translates into CASSLVPGTGELFF.

The CDR3 spells CASSLAGGNTDTQYF. CDR3 sequence (DNA): TGTGCCAGCAGCTTAGCGGGAGGGAACACAGATACGCAGTATTTT. The V gene is TRBV7-9, the J gene TRBJ2-3, with 7 positions matching TRBD2. CDR3 length: 15 amino acids. CDR1 SEHNR and CDR2 FQNEAQ come from the germline V gene (reference sequence). J lost 2 bases, V lost 0 bases, and 2 bases had no gene match.

The chain has TRBV4-2 and TRBJ2-2; 14 bases fit TRBD2. The CDR3 sequence is 19 residues long. The germline CDR1 and CDR2 sequences are LGHNA and YNFKEQ. V dropped 6 bases and J dropped 5; count of bases not matched to a gene: 14. CDR3 protein: CASRSPGTSGRGSTGELFF. The CDR3 DNA follows: TGTGCCAGCAGAAGCCCCGGGACTAGCGGGAGAGGAAGTACCGGGGAGCTGTTTTTT.

This chain connects TRBV15 to TRBJ1-2; D might be TRBD1 (5 bases). Trimming removed 5 bases from V and 2 bases from J, with 12 bases in between. Germline lookup yields CDR1 LNHNV and CDR2 YYDKDF (reference sequence). There are 14 residues in the CDR3. The CDR3 region is CATSRLGTNYGYTF. CDR3 DNA: TGTGCCACCAGCCGCCTTGGGACGAACTATGGCTACACCTTC.

V is TRBV7-9 and J is TRBJ1-5; no definite D call. The CDR3 covers 13 residues. Germline lookup yields CDR1 SEHNR and CDR2 FQNEAQ (reference sequence). Trimming took off 2 bases at V and 5 bases at J, with 7 bases between the two ends. The CDR3 protein is CASSLFEDQPQHF. CDR3 in DNA: TGTGCCAGCAGCTTATTTGAGGATCAGCCCCAGCATTTT.

CDR3 amino acids: CASSLGAAWEQYF. As DNA, the CDR3 is TGTGCCAGCAGCTTAGGTGCGGCGTGGGAGCAGTACTTC. The genes are TRBV7-8 and TRBJ2-7; D ambiguous. The CDR3 runs 13 residues. V was cut by 1 base and J by 7 bases, with 11 bases left in between. Germline V gene lookup returns CDR1 SGHVS and CDR2 FQNEAQ.

This rearrangement joins TRBV5-1 to TRBJ2-5; TRBD2 matches at 7 bases. V gave up 2 bases and J gave up 5 bases; unmatched junction bases: 6. CDR3 length: 14 residues. CDR1 and CDR2 (germline): SGHRS, YFSETQ. The CDR3, as DNA: TGCGCCAGCAGCTTCCCAGGGAGGGAGGAGACCCAGTACTTC. Its translation: CASSFPGREETQYF.

V gene TRBV5-1 combines with J gene TRBJ1-4; 9 bases agree with TRBD1. The V and J ends lost 4 bases and 8 bases, in that order; junction bases with no gene match: 9. Germline CDR1 SGHRS, CDR2 YFSETQ. This CDR3 contains 15 residues. CDR3 in amino acids: CASSTGQGRGEKLFF. CDR3 in DNA: TGCGCCAGCAGCACCGGACAGGGGCGAGGGGAAAAACTGTTTTTT.

V gene TRBV18 combines with J gene TRBJ2-7; weak D call: TRBD2 (6 bases). There are 15 residues in the CDR3. Deletions cut 3 bases from V and 9 bases from J, with 21 bases between. The germline V gene encodes CDR1 KGHSH and CDR2 LQKENI. As DNA, the CDR3 is TGTGCCAGCTCACCTCGAGCGGCGGGGATTGACGGGCAGTACTTC. Its protein product is CASSPRAAGIDGQYF. Drawing the rest from reference TRBV18 and TRBJ2-7, the complete variable domain is NAGVMQNPRHLVRRRGQEARLRCSPMKGHSHVYWYRQLPEEGLKFMVYLQKENIIDESGMPKERFSAEFPKEGPSILRIQQVVRGDSAAYFCASSPRAAGIDGQYFGPGTRLTVT.

CDR3 region: CASINSGTYNEQFF. CDR3 bases: TGTGCCAGCATCAATAGCGGGACTTACAATGAGCAGTTCTTC. The V call is TRBV6-6, the J call TRBJ2-1; 8 bases agree with TRBD2. Per the germline V gene, CDR1 is MNHNY and CDR2 is SVGAGI (reference sequence). The CDR3 loop spans 14 amino acids. V shed 7 bases, J shed 4 bases, and the junction held 6 bases outside the gene matches.

Only one count was recorded for this clone. The chain links TRBV11-3 to TRBJ2-1; D gene uncertain. V lost 1 base and J lost 8, with 12 bases in between. The CDR3 extends over 14 amino acids. The germline V gene encodes CDR1 SGHNT and CDR2 YENEEA. In nucleotides, the CDR3 is TGTGCCAGCAGCTTAGGACCCAGTGTGGATGAGCAGTTCTTC. This translates into CASSLGPSVDEQFF.

The chain recombines TRBV6-5 with TRBJ2-7; maybe TRBD2 (6 bases). Looked up from germline, CDR1 is MNHEY and CDR2 is SVGAGI. The V end was cut by 5 bases, the J end by 1 base, with 12 bases between. The CDR3 loop spans 14 amino acids. The DNA of the CDR3 is TGTGCCAGCAGTCTAGCGTACAGATCCTACGAGCAGTACTTC. Translating it yields CASSLAYRSYEQYF.

The chain uses TRBV18 and TRBJ2-7; 10 positions agree with TRBD1. CDR1 is KGHSH, CDR2 LQKENI, per germline. The CDR3 is 14 residues long. V was clipped by 3 bases and J by 5 bases; unmatched bases: 4. CDR3: CASSPGTGVNEQYF. The CDR3 DNA follows: TGTGCCAGCTCACCCGGGACAGGGGTGAACGAGCAGTACTTC. Drawing the rest from reference TRBV18 and TRBJ2-7, the complete variable domain is NAGVMQNPRHLVRRRGQEARLRCSPMKGHSHVYWYRQLPEEGLKFMVYLQKENIIDESGMPKERFSAEFPKEGPSILRIQQVVRGDSAAYFCASSPGTGVNEQYFGPGTRLTVT.

The rearrangement links TRBV5-6 to TRBJ1-1; weak D call: TRBD1 (6 bases). The germline gives CDR1 SGHDT, CDR2 YYEEEE. V was clipped by 4 bases and J by 0 bases, with 13 bases between them. The length of the CDR3 is 15 residues. The CDR3 bases are TGTGCCAGCAGCCCCAGGGGTTTCATGAACACTGAAGCTTTCTTT. Amino acid sequence: CASSPRGFMNTEAFF. Using reference TRBV5-6 and TRBJ1-1 for the parts outside the CDR3, the full variable domain is DAGVTQSPTHLIKTRGQQVTLRCSPKSGHDTVSWYQQALGQGPQFIFQYYEEEERQRGNFPDRFSGHQFPNYSSELNVNALLLGDSALYLCASSPRGFMNTEAFFGQGTRLTVV.

The chain recombines TRBV4-3 with TRBJ2-7; D is ambiguous. The CDR3 extends over 14 amino acids. CDR1 is LGHNA, CDR2 YSLEER, per germline. The germline V and J ends were trimmed by 1 base and 0 bases, with 7 bases remaining between them. The DNA for the CDR3 is TGCGCCAGCAGCCAAGGTCTGAGCTCCTACGAGCAGTACTTC. It is translated as CASSQGLSSYEQYF.